Listed here are 27 T cell receptor beta chains from one sample, sequenced in a study of T cells after yellow fever vaccination. TCRdb processed the 5' RACE reads anew with MiXCR; each CDR3 protein has one entry. Among around 600,000 distinct CDR3 sequences, around an eighth were seen once, and the ten largest hold more than 13%. Material: PBMCs, obtained on the day of the yellow fever booster vaccination. The receptors originated from a man aged 25 to 40 who received the YFV17D yellow fever vaccine.

The chain uses TRBV3-1 and TRBJ2-7, with D perhaps matching TRBD2 (6 bases). This CDR3 has 17 amino acids. Per germline, CDR1 LGHDT and CDR2 YNNKEL (reference sequence). The V end lost 0 bases, the J end lost 3 bases, and 18 bases lay between the germline ends. CDR3 in DNA: TGTGCCAGCAGCCAAGATCTGGAATGGCGGGGCTACTACGAGCAGTACTTC. Protein: CASSQDLEWRGYYEQYF.

The chain uses TRBV5-1 and TRBJ2-3, with TRBD2 matching over 10 bases. The CDR3 spans 18 residues. Unmatched junction bases numbered 10, after V lost 3 bases and J lost 0 bases. The germline gives CDR1 SGHRS, CDR2 YFSETQ. The CDR3 loop reads CASSSPPGLATSTDTQYF. The CDR3, as DNA: TGCGCCAGCAGCTCCCCCCCGGGACTAGCGACTAGCACAGATACGCAGTATTTT.

The J gene is TRBJ2-5, the V gene TRBV3-1, with 10 bases matching TRBD2. The CDR3 extends over 14 amino acids. Looked up from germline, CDR1 is LGHDT and CDR2 is YNNKEL (reference sequence). Unmatched junction bases numbered 7, after V lost 7 bases and J lost 5 bases. This CDR3 is CASTSSGSQETQYF. The CDR3 DNA sequence: TGTGCCAGCACCTCTAGCGGGAGCCAGGAGACCCAGTACTTC.

The table lists this clonotype with many counts. This chain connects TRBV4-2 to TRBJ1-5; maybe TRBD1 (6 bases). V lost 1 base and J 8 bases, leaving 15 bases between the germline ends. The CDR3 runs 15 residues. Germline V gene sequence: CDR1 LGHNA, CDR2 YNFKEQ. This chain's CDR3 is CASSQVDRRSEPQHF. CDR3 in DNA: TGTGCCAGCAGCCAAGTTGACAGGCGGTCAGAGCCCCAGCATTTT.

J is TRBJ1-4 and V is TRBV5-1; no clear D gene. The V gene's germline CDR1 is SGHRS and CDR2 YFSETQ. The CDR3 extends over 16 amino acids. The V end was cut by 1 base, the J end by 3 bases, with 13 bases between. The CDR3 nucleotides read TGCGCCAGCAGCTTGACCGGACGGGCGGCTAATGAAAAACTGTTTTTT. It is translated as CASSLTGRAANEKLFF.

A few counts support this clonotype. This chain uses TRBV12-3 or TRBV12-4 with TRBJ2-5; the D gene is possibly TRBD2 (6 bases). The CDR3 totals 15 residues. V was shortened by 4 bases and J by 4 bases, with 16 bases between the two germline ends. The chain's CDR3 is CASSSSGGVGETQYF. CDR3 DNA sequence: TGTGCCAGCAGTTCCTCCGGGGGAGTGGGAGAGACCCAGTACTTC.

The gene calls are TRBV7-2 and TRBJ2-5; D uncertain. The V gene lost 1 base and the J gene lost 1 base, with 10 bases spanning the gap. CDR3 length equals 15 residues. Germline V gene sequence: CDR1 SGHTA, CDR2 FQGNSA. In nucleotides, the CDR3 is TGTGCCAGCAGCTTAGATAACGTACCCCAAGAGACCCAGTACTTC. This encodes CASSLDNVPQETQYF.

The CDR3 reads CASSFLTSGSSDTQYF. The CDR3 bases are TGTGCCAGCAGCTTCCTCACTAGCGGGAGCTCCGATACGCAGTATTTT. J is TRBJ2-3 and V is TRBV7-8; 11 bases map to TRBD2. CDR1 is SGHVS, CDR2 FQNEAQ, per germline. This CDR3 comprises 16 residues. V shed 3 bases, J shed 6 bases, and the junction held 8 bases outside the gene matches. Looking up the rest from reference TRBV7-8 and TRBJ2-3 gives the full variable domain: GAGVSQSPRYKVAKRGQDVALRCDPISGHVSLFWYQQALGQGPEFLTYFQNEAQLDKSGLPSDRFFAERPEGSVSTLKIQRTQQEDSAVYLCASSFLTSGSSDTQYFGPGTRLTVL.

This clonotype has just a few counts. The V gene is TRBV6-2 or TRBV6-3, the J gene TRBJ2-2; 7 nucleotides agree with TRBD2. Looked up from germline, CDR1 is MNHEY and CDR2 is SVGEGT. Trimming took 7 bases from V and 1 from J; bases not matched to a gene: 3. This CDR3 is built from 14 residues. DNA of the CDR3: TGTGCCAGCACCCGCGGGGGGAACACCGGGGAGCTGTTTTTT. Translation gives CASTRGGNTGELFF.

The chain links TRBV7-8 to TRBJ2-4; tentatively, D is TRBD1 or TRBD2 (5 bases each). Trimming removed 3 bases from V and 0 bases from J, with 24 bases in between. The CDR3 runs to 20 residues. CDR1 is SGHVS, CDR2 FQNEAQ, per germline. The CDR3 coding sequence is TGTGCCAGCAGCTTTCTATGGAGGAGACTGGACACACAAGCCAAAAACATTCAGTACTTC. Its translation: CASSFLWRRLDTQAKNIQYF. The variable domain in full, with the rest retrieved from reference TRBV7-8 and TRBJ2-4, is GAGVSQSPRYKVAKRGQDVALRCDPISGHVSLFWYQQALGQGPEFLTYFQNEAQLDKSGLPSDRFFAERPEGSVSTLKIQRTQQEDSAVYLCASSFLWRRLDTQAKNIQYFGAGTRLSVL.

This clonotype was found many times. The gene calls are TRBV5-6 and TRBJ2-7; D not certain. From germline, CDR1 is SGHDT and CDR2 YYEEEE. The V gene lost 6 bases and the J gene lost 1 base, with 14 bases spanning the gap. The CDR3 extends over 14 amino acids. The CDR3 region is CASTIGVQSYEQYF. CDR3 nucleotides: TGTGCCAGCACAATAGGAGTTCAATCCTACGAGCAGTACTTC.

V and J are TRBV3-1 and TRBJ2-3, with D perhaps TRBD2 (5 bases). The CDR3 covers 15 residues. V was cut by 6 bases and J by 0 bases, with 13 bases left in between. Germline V gene sequence: CDR1 LGHDT, CDR2 YNNKEL (reference sequence). The CDR3 DNA is TGTGCCAGCAGGGGTCCTAGCTATAGCACAGATACGCAGTATTTT. This encodes CASRGPSYSTDTQYF.

This chain joins TRBV5-1 and TRBJ1-5, with D uncertain. From germline, CDR1 is SGHRS and CDR2 YFSETQ. This CDR3 has 15 residues. V gave up 0 bases and J gave up 5 bases, with 12 bases separating them. The CDR3: CASSLGGWEDQPQHF. The CDR3 DNA reads as TGCGCCAGCAGCTTGGGGGGTTGGGAGGATCAGCCCCAGCATTTT.

The table lists this clonotype with a few counts. The chain couples TRBV12-3 or TRBV12-4 to TRBJ2-7, with a tentative D call TRBD1 (6 bases). This CDR3 comprises 15 residues. V lost 4 bases and J lost 2, with 15 bases in between. In DNA form, the CDR3 reads TGTGCCAGCAGTTCAACCGGGACATACCCCTACGAGCAGTACTTC. It specifies CASSSTGTYPYEQYF.

Concerning this clonotype: A junction end diverges from the germline sequence, so it may reflect a read error. The chain uses TRBV12-3 or TRBV12-4 and TRBJ1-2, with a tentative D call TRBD1 (5 bases). The CDR3 has 11 residues. Written as DNA, the CDR3 is TGTGCCAGCAGCCCTGGTATGGGGGGGGACTTC. The encoded protein is CASSPGMGGDF.

Of note for this clonotype: A read error may explain this, as a much larger clone is one base away. V is TRBV10-1 and J is TRBJ2-2; tentatively, D is TRBD2 (6 bases). This CDR3 region has 14 residues. Germline V CDR1 and CDR2: WNHNN, SYGVQD (reference sequence). CDR3 coding DNA: TGCGCCAGCAGTCGACTAGGGAGCACCGGGGAGCCGTTTTTT. Protein sequence: CASSRLGSTGEPFF.

V gene TRBV7-2 combines with J gene TRBJ2-3; tentatively, D is TRBD2 (6 bases). Trimming cost V 2 bases and J 3 bases, with 12 bases left between them. This CDR3 has 15 amino acids. Germline V CDR1 and CDR2: SGHTA, FQGNSA. This CDR3 reads CASSLSRERTDTQYF. The CDR3 DNA reads TGTGCCAGCAGCTTAAGTCGGGAGAGGACAGATACGCAGTATTTT. Filled out from reference TRBV7-2 and TRBJ2-3, the complete variable domain reads GAGVSQSPSNKVTEKGKDVELRCDPISGHTALYWYRQSLGQGLEFLIYFQGNSAPDKSGLPSDRFSAERTGGSVSTLTIQRTQQEDSAVYLCASSLSRERTDTQYFGPGTRLTVL.

V gene TRBV2 combines with J gene TRBJ1-5; 7 bases map to TRBD1. J was trimmed by 4 bases and V by 6 bases; bases with no gene match: 9. The germline gives CDR1 SNHLY, CDR2 FYNNEI. The CDR3 sequence is 15 residues long. The CDR3 bases are TGTGCCAGCAGCTCGGACAGGTTTGGGAATCAGCCCCAGCATTTT. Encoded protein: CASSSDRFGNQPQHF.

V usage is TRBV5-4 and J usage is TRBJ2-1; 9 bases fit TRBD2. The CDR3 totals 15 residues. Germline values: CDR1 SGHNT, CDR2 YYREEE (reference sequence). V was pared by 3 bases and J by 6 bases, with 7 bases of the junction left unmatched. Written as DNA, the CDR3 is TGTGCCAGCAGCTCCCGGGCTAGCGGGGTCAATGAGCAGTTCTTC. This encodes CASSSRASGVNEQFF.

This clonotype was seen only a few times. The rearrangement uses TRBV15 and TRBJ1-2; D remains ambiguous. The germline V gene encodes CDR1 LNHNV and CDR2 YYDKDF (reference sequence). The CDR3 sequence is 16 residues long. V dropped 0 bases and J dropped 4 bases, with 15 bases sitting between them. CDR3 amino acids: CATSRDGPAGTYGYTF. The CDR3, as DNA: TGTGCCACCAGCAGAGATGGTCCCGCAGGCACCTATGGCTACACCTTC. Variable domain in full (rest from reference TRBV15 and TRBJ1-2): DAMVIQNPRYQVTQFGKPVTLSCSQTLNHNVMYWYQQKSSQAPKLLFHYYDKDFNNEADTPDNFQSRRPNTSFCFLDIRSPGLGDTAMYLCATSRDGPAGTYGYTFGSGTRLTVV.

This chain links TRBV5-1 with TRBJ2-2; 11 bases line up with TRBD1. CDR1 and CDR2 (germline): SGHRS, YFSETQ. Losses at the gene ends were 3 bases for V and 6 bases for J; bases not matched to a gene: 7. CDR3 length: 16 amino acids. CDR3 residues: CASSYTGQGAPGELFF. The DNA of the CDR3 is TGCGCCAGCAGCTATACCGGACAGGGGGCCCCCGGGGAGCTGTTTTTT.

This clonotype has more than one count but fewer than ten. The chain is built from TRBV7-9 and TRBJ1-6, with 9 bases lining up with TRBD1. Germline CDR1 is SEHNR and CDR2 is FQNEAQ (reference sequence). V shed 1 base, J shed 5 bases, and the junction held 0 bases outside the gene matches. The CDR3 totals 15 residues. CDR3 sequence reads: CASSLGTGDNSPLHF. The CDR3 nucleotides read TGTGCCAGCAGCTTAGGGACAGGGGATAATTCACCCCTCCACTTT.

This clonotype occurred a few times. The chain employs TRBV10-3 and TRBJ2-7; the D is unclear. The germline V gene has CDR1 ENHRY and CDR2 SYGVKD. V lost 0 bases, J lost 7 bases, and 16 bases lay in between. The CDR3 runs to 15 residues. In DNA, the CDR3 is TGTGCCATCAGTGAGTCGGGTAGAGTGCTAATGGAGCAGTACTTC. Amino acid sequence: CAISESGRVLMEQYF.

This clonotype turned up a few times. The chain uses TRBV5-1 and TRBJ1-1; tentatively, D is TRBD1 (6 bases). The CDR3 runs 16 residues. The ends were cut back, 1 base at V and 2 bases at J, with 15 bases in the middle. CDR1 SGHRS and CDR2 YFSETQ come from the germline V gene. Here the CDR3 reads CASSLTLTGTNTEAFF. CDR3 coding DNA: TGCGCCAGCAGCTTGACCCTTACAGGGACCAACACTGAAGCTTTCTTT.

The chain combines TRBV18 with TRBJ2-7; possible D gene TRBD1, 6 bases. The V end was cut by 2 bases, the J end by 2 bases, with 10 bases between. The length of the CDR3 is 14 residues. Germline V gene sequence: CDR1 KGHSH, CDR2 LQKENI. The CDR3 DNA is TGTGCCAGCTCACCAGGACAGCAGACCTACGAGCAGTACTTC. This gives the protein CASSPGQQTYEQYF.

The V call is TRBV6-2 or TRBV6-3, the J call TRBJ2-7, with 9 nucleotides matching TRBD2. This CDR3 contains 14 residues. With V trimmed by 4 bases and J by 1 base, 2 bases remained unmatched. The germline V gene encodes CDR1 MNHEY and CDR2 SVGEGT. The CDR3 loop is CASSFLAGSYEQYF. CDR3 bases: TGTGCCAGCAGTTTTCTAGCGGGGTCCTACGAGCAGTACTTC.

The chain couples TRBV20-1 to TRBJ2-2; the match to TRBD2 covers 13 bases. The V gene's germline CDR1 is DFQATT and CDR2 SNEGSKA (reference sequence). Trimming at V came to 5 bases and at J to 5 bases, leaving 5 bases not matched to a gene. The CDR3 is 15 residues long. In DNA form, the CDR3 reads TGCAGTGCTCAGGGACTAGCGGGATCGACCGGGGAGCTGTTTTTT. Residues: CSAQGLAGSTGELFF.